These 5 T cell receptor beta chains were all obtained from the same sample, sequenced in a study of cytomegalovirus exposure and HLA in healthy donors. 13 Jbeta primers and 60 Vbeta primers were used for the PCR. TCRdb's copy holds only in-frame clones and misses some; the assay was immunoSEQ multiplex PCR. Among approximately 110,000 clones listed, about 80% were seen once. The material sequenced was PBMCs. These receptors were obtained from a woman aged 45-60 years in good health and CMV-seropositive.

This clone was observed a single time. The chain combines TRBV5-1 with TRBJ1-1, with D hard to call. Germline CDR1 SGHRS, CDR2 YFSETQ. This CDR3 has 12 amino acids. V lost 4 bases to trimming and J lost 1 base, with 5 bases between them. The CDR3, as DNA: TGCGCCAGCAGCATCGGGAACACTGAAGCTTTCTTT. Translating gives CASSIGNTEAFF.

The V and J genes are TRBV19 and TRBJ1-5, with unresolved D. This CDR3 is built from 15 residues. The germline gives CDR1 LNHDA, CDR2 SQIVND (reference sequence). V was clipped by 5 bases and J by 5 bases, with 16 bases between them. Written as DNA, the CDR3 is TGTGCCAGTAGTCTAGTTTCGGGAACCGATCAGCCCCAGCATTTT. It is translated as CASSLVSGTDQPQHF.

This clone was counted only a few times. The chain combines TRBV6-5 with TRBJ2-7; 7 positions match TRBD2. V lost 5 bases, J lost 4 bases, and 8 bases stayed unmatched. The CDR3 is made up of 14 amino acids. Germline V gene lookup returns CDR1 MNHEY and CDR2 SVGAGI. Written as DNA, the CDR3 is TGTGCCAGCAGTGAATTTAGCGGGCTATACGAGCAGTACTTC. It translates to CASSEFSGLYEQYF.

V usage is TRBV29-1 and J usage is TRBJ1-2; 9 nucleotides line up with TRBD1. The V gene's germline CDR1 is SQVTM and CDR2 ANQGSEA. V lost 7 bases to trimming and J lost 2 bases; unmatched junction nucleotides: 5. The CDR3 is 13 residues long. This CDR3 reads CSARTGANYGYTF. DNA of the CDR3: TGCAGCGCGCGGACAGGGGCCAACTATGGCTACACCTTC.

This clone appeared once. V and J are TRBV10-3 and TRBJ2-3; 16 nucleotides match TRBD2. The CDR3 loop spans 18 amino acids. Trimming at V came to 6 bases and at J to 2 bases, leaving 8 bases not matched to a gene. The germline V gene has CDR1 ENHRY and CDR2 SYGVKD. The DNA for the CDR3 is TGTGCCATCAGGGGACTAGCGGGAGGGCCCTTTAACACAGATACGCAGTATTTT. Translated: CAIRGLAGGPFNTDTQYF.